The present T cell receptor beta chain was sequenced within a study of T cell responses to AZD1222 COVID-19 vaccine. The study, taken as a whole, reports: Across spike, vaccine-associated CD4 TCRs were found, dominant at 160-218 and 743-854. Clonal diversity was possibly underestimated, and the donors were mostly white British, with more females.

V shed 3 bases and J shed 2 bases, with 0 bases lying between them. The germline gives CDR1 MGHDK, CDR2 SYGVNS. This CDR3 spans 11 amino acids. Assay used: immunoSEQ multiplex PCR; TCRdb lists only in-frame clones, some missing. The table records about 130,000 clones, 88% of them present only once. This clone was observed a handful of times. Its antigen is unknown. V is TRBV25-1 and J is TRBJ2-3; D is ambiguous. The sequences come from peripheral blood, collected on day 0 of AZD1222 vaccination. The sequence was collected from an adult in good health. The CDR3 DNA follows: TGTGCCAGCAGTGACACAGATACGCAGTATTTT. This encodes CASSDTDTQYF.